The 14 T cell receptor beta chains given below trace back to one sample, sequenced in a study of response to subunit inactivated influenza vaccine. TCRdb passed the RT-PCR reads through MiXCR, listing each CDR3 protein once. The sample gives roughly 780,000 distinct CDR3 sequences, roughly 18% of which show up once; 11% is in the top ten. The specimen comprised PBMCs from blood, sampled approximately 5 days after vaccination. These receptors were taken from a middle-aged man who received an inactivated influenza vaccine.

This clonotype was observed many times. The J gene is TRBJ2-1, the V gene TRBV15; D perhaps matches TRBD2 (6 bases). CDR1 and CDR2 (germline): LNHNV, YYDKDF (reference sequence). The CDR3 runs 15 residues. The germline V and J ends were trimmed by 8 bases and 1 base, with 15 bases remaining between them. This chain's CDR3 is CATGSVSGSYNEQFF. The CDR3 bases are TGTGCCACCGGGAGCGTCAGCGGGTCCTACAATGAGCAGTTCTTC.

The chain employs TRBV9 and TRBJ2-1; TRBD2 matches 7 bases. The V gene's germline CDR1 is SGDLS and CDR2 YYNGEE. Unmatched junction bases numbered 5, after V lost 3 bases and J lost 2 bases. CDR3 length: 15 amino acids. CDR3 sequence reads: CASSGSGGTYNEQFF. The CDR3, as DNA: TGTGCCAGCAGCGGATCGGGAGGCACCTACAATGAGCAGTTCTTC. Supplemented by reference TRBV9 and TRBJ2-1, the full variable domain reads DSGVTQTPKHLITATGQRVTLRCSPRSGDLSVYWYQQSLDQGLQFLIQYYNGEERAKGNILERFSAQQFPDLHSELNLSSLELGDSALYFCASSGSGGTYNEQFFGPGTRLTVL.

V usage is TRBV20-1 and J usage is TRBJ2-2, with 8 bases aligning to TRBD1. Germline values: CDR1 DFQATT, CDR2 SNEGSKA (reference sequence). The CDR3 has 17 amino acids. V gave up 1 base and J gave up 4 bases; unmatched junction bases: 11. In nucleotides, the CDR3 is TGCAGTGCTAGAGTGGCTTTCCGACAGGGGATCACCGGGGAGCTGTTTTTT. Its protein is CSARVAFRQGITGELFF.

This clonotype was seen a few times. This chain joins TRBV29-1 and TRBJ2-7; 9 bases agree with TRBD2. Losses at the gene ends were 4 bases for V and 5 bases for J; bases not matched to a gene: 9. This CDR3 is built from 14 residues. CDR1 and CDR2 (germline): SQVTM, ANQGSEA. This CDR3 is CSVVGAGGPHEQYF. CDR3 bases: TGCAGCGTTGTAGGGGCGGGAGGGCCGCACGAGCAGTACTTC.

Only a few counts were recorded for this clonotype. The chain links TRBV29-1 to TRBJ1-2; TRBD1 matches at 10 bases. The CDR3 has 14 residues. Germline V lookup: CDR1 SQVTM, CDR2 ANQGSEA. Losses at the gene ends were 7 bases for V and 6 bases for J; bases not matched to a gene: 11. The CDR3 here is CSAEVWDRGHGYTF. In DNA, the CDR3 is TGCAGCGCCGAGGTATGGGACAGGGGTCATGGCTACACCTTC.

The genes are TRBV28 and TRBJ1-1; 8 nucleotides line up with TRBD1. The V gene end was trimmed by 8 bases and the J gene end by 13 bases; junction bases not matched to a gene: 15. The CDR3 runs 13 residues. Germline V gives CDR1 MDHEN, CDR2 SYDVKM. DNA of the CDR3: TGTGCCAGCGAATGGACAGGGACCGGGCGAATTTTCTTT. This sequence encodes CASEWTGTGRIFF.

This clonotype was seen a handful of times. V gene TRBV3-1 combines with J gene TRBJ1-1; D is ambiguous. The germline V gene encodes CDR1 LGHDT and CDR2 YNNKEL (reference sequence). The length of the CDR3 is 13 residues. Trimming removed 4 bases at V and 11 bases at J, with 17 bases between. The CDR3 nucleotides are TGTGCCAGCAGCCTCATAGGGCAACGTGCGGCTTTCTTT. Protein: CASSLIGQRAAFF.

The V and J genes are TRBV20-1 and TRBJ2-3; a possible D gene is TRBD2 (6 bases). Germline V CDR1 and CDR2: DFQATT, SNEGSKA (reference sequence). The CDR3 extends over 16 amino acids. Between the trimmed V and J ends, which lost 1 base and 5 bases, there was a span of 19 bases. Here the CDR3 reads CSARAPPVMGGDTQYF. The DNA of the CDR3 is TGCAGTGCTAGAGCCCCCCCCGTAATGGGGGGAGATACGCAGTATTTT.

This clonotype was seen only a few times. The V and J genes are TRBV10-3 and TRBJ1-5; possibly TRBD1 for D (5 bases). Per the germline V gene, CDR1 is ENHRY and CDR2 is SYGVKD. Between the trimmed V and J ends, which lost 3 bases and 4 bases, there was a span of 7 bases. The length of the CDR3 is 13 residues. The CDR3 here is CAISDQGNQPQHF. The CDR3 nucleotides are TGTGCCATCAGTGACCAGGGAAATCAGCCCCAGCATTTT.

The rearrangement joins TRBV12-3 or TRBV12-4 to TRBJ2-6; TRBD1 matches 7 bases. V shed 6 bases, J shed 2 bases, and the junction held 4 bases outside the gene matches. CDR3 size: 15 residues. CDR3 loop: CASRRTGAGANVLTF. As DNA, the CDR3 is TGTGCCAGCAGACGAACAGGGGCTGGGGCCAACGTCCTGACTTTC.

The J gene is TRBJ2-5, the V gene TRBV7-2, with TRBD1 identical over 9 bases. The CDR3 is made up of 16 amino acids. The germline CDR1 and CDR2 sequences are SGHTA and FQGNSA. J lost 6 bases, V lost 5 bases, and 13 bases had no gene match. CDR3 coding DNA: TGTGCCAGCAGCCCCACCCCGGGACAGGGAGGACAGACCCAGTACTTC. It translates to CASSPTPGQGGQTQYF.

The chain is built from TRBV5-1 and TRBJ2-1; D call uncertain. Trimming pared 6 bases from V and 2 bases from J, leaving 12 bases between. The CDR3 is made up of 14 amino acids. Germline CDR1 is SGHRS and CDR2 is YFSETQ. CDR3 nucleotide sequence: TGCGCCAGCACCCCAGGAGTAGCCTACAATGAGCAGTTCTTC. It encodes CASTPGVAYNEQFF.

V usage is TRBV9 and J usage is TRBJ2-1; D call uncertain. This CDR3 is built from 15 residues. Trimming took off 0 bases at V and 4 bases at J, with 11 bases between the two ends. The germline V gene encodes CDR1 SGDLS and CDR2 YYNGEE. The CDR3 nucleotides read TGTGCCAGCAGCGTAGTCCCTGCCTTATACAATGAGCAGTTCTTC. It is translated as CASSVVPALYNEQFF.

This clonotype has only a few counts. The gene calls are TRBV2 and TRBJ1-1, with 8 bases matching TRBD1. The V gene end was trimmed by 6 bases and the J gene end by 12 bases; junction bases not matched to a gene: 15. Germline V gene data show CDR1 as SNHLY and CDR2 as FYNNEI. This CDR3 comprises 14 residues. The CDR3 DNA reads TGTGCCAGCAGACAGTCAGGGGGCTCCTTAGGTACTTTCTTT. This encodes CASRQSGGSLGTFF.